The rows below give T cell receptor beta chains drawn from one sample of a study of blood T cell repertoires in COVID-19. Repertoires were generated with immunoSEQ multiplex PCR, while TCRdb's copy carries only in-frame clones and drops some. The data show under 95,000 clones, over 75% seen once. Sequenced sample: peripheral blood. The receptors derive from a man aged 45-60 years with COVID-19, enrolled during active disease. Both conserved end residues are part of each CDR3. Each record gives: clone size, J gene, D gene, V gene, CDR3 DNA, CDR3 protein. The D gene is left open where the match is weak. Only some rows state a clone size, as once, few, many or a class for expanded clones.

clone size: -; J gene: TRBJ1-6; D gene: -; V gene: TRBV30; CDR3 DNA: TGTGCCTCCCAAAAGGGGGGGCGTTCGATTAATTCACCCCTCCACTTT; CDR3 protein: CASQKGGRSINSPLHF
clone size: once; J gene: TRBJ2-7; D gene: TRBD2; V gene: TRBV2; CDR3 DNA: TGTGCCAGCAGTGAAGCACTAGCGGCCTCCTACGAGCAGTACTTC; CDR3 protein: CASSEALAASYEQYF
clone size: -; J gene: TRBJ2-2; D gene: TRBD1; V gene: TRBV18; CDR3 DNA: TGTGCCGGGGGACAGATGGGAAACACCGGGGAGCTGTTTTTT; CDR3 protein: CAGGQMGNTGELFF
clone size: -; J gene: TRBJ1-1; D gene: -; V gene: TRBV7-2; CDR3 DNA: TGTGCCAGCAGCTTCGCAGGTACTGAAGCTTTCTTT; CDR3 protein: CASSFAGTEAFF
clone size: -; J gene: TRBJ1-2; D gene: -; V gene: TRBV3-1/TRBV3-2; CDR3 DNA: TGTGCCAGCAGCCAATCCAGTCTTTATGGCTACACCTTC; CDR3 protein: CASSQSSLYGYTF
clone size: -; J gene: TRBJ2-7; D gene: TRBD1; V gene: TRBV7-2; CDR3 DNA: TGTGCCAGCAGCTCGGACAGGGCCGACGAGCAGTACTTC; CDR3 protein: CASSSDRADEQYF
clone size: -; J gene: TRBJ2-7; D gene: -; V gene: TRBV20-1; CDR3 DNA: TGCAGTGCTAGTCTAGATTACGAGCAGTACTTC; CDR3 protein: CSASLDYEQYF
clone size: -; J gene: TRBJ1-6; D gene: TRBD1; V gene: TRBV6-5; CDR3 DNA: TGTGCCAGCAGTTACGCGGGACAGGGATACTCACCCCTCCACTTT; CDR3 protein: CASSYAGQGYSPLHF
clone size: -; J gene: TRBJ2-1; D gene: TRBD1; V gene: TRBV24-1; CDR3 DNA: TGTGCCACCAGTGATGCTACCGGGACAGGCCGGGATGAGCAGTTCTTC; CDR3 protein: CATSDATGTGRDEQFF
clone size: few; J gene: TRBJ2-5; D gene: TRBD1; V gene: TRBV5-1; CDR3 DNA: TGCGCCAGCAGCTTGGAGGGGACAGGCTTCCTAGAGACCCAGTACTTC; CDR3 protein: CASSLEGTGFLETQYF
clone size: -; J gene: TRBJ1-4; D gene: -; V gene: TRBV25-1; CDR3 DNA: TGTGCCAGCAGTGAGGGCAGGGCAGGAGAAAAACTGTTTTTT; CDR3 protein: CASSEGRAGEKLFF
clone size: -; J gene: TRBJ2-7; D gene: -; V gene: TRBV30; CDR3 DNA: TGTGCCTGGAGTAGGAGGACCTACGAGCAGTACTTC; CDR3 protein: CAWSRRTYEQYF
clone size: -; J gene: TRBJ2-5; D gene: TRBD2; V gene: TRBV19; CDR3 DNA: TGTGCCAGTAGTATACGTGGCGGACTAGCGGGAGGGCCCCAAGAGACCCAGTACTTC; CDR3 protein: CASSIRGGLAGGPQETQYF
clone size: -; J gene: TRBJ2-5; D gene: TRBD2; V gene: TRBV7-2; CDR3 DNA: TGTGCCAGCAGCCGTAAAGCGGGAGGAGAGGAGACCCAGTACTTC; CDR3 protein: CASSRKAGGEETQYF
clone size: -; J gene: TRBJ2-1; D gene: TRBD1; V gene: TRBV5-5; CDR3 DNA: TGTGCCAGCAGCTTGCCCGACAGGGTGGAGACATATGAGCAGTTCTTC; CDR3 protein: CASSLPDRVETYEQFF
clone size: -; J gene: TRBJ2-2; D gene: -; V gene: TRBV28; CDR3 DNA: TGTGCCAGCAGTTTACTAGGGGCCCCCAGCGGGGAGCTGTTTTTT; CDR3 protein: CASSLLGAPSGELFF
clone size: -; J gene: TRBJ2-7; D gene: TRBD1; V gene: TRBV28; CDR3 DNA: TGTGCCAGCAGCAGACAGGGGGTGTCTTACGAGCAGTACTTC; CDR3 protein: CASSRQGVSYEQYF
clone size: -; J gene: TRBJ2-2; D gene: -; V gene: TRBV3-1/TRBV3-2; CDR3 DNA: TGTGCCAGCAGCCAAATAGCGGACACCGGGGAGCTGTTTTTT; CDR3 protein: CASSQIADTGELFF
clone size: -; J gene: TRBJ2-3; D gene: -; V gene: TRBV5-1; CDR3 DNA: TGCGCCAGCAGGGCTAGTAACGCAGATACGCAGTATTTT; CDR3 protein: CASRASNADTQYF
clone size: -; J gene: TRBJ2-6; D gene: -; V gene: TRBV28; CDR3 DNA: TGTGCCAGCACCTTAAGCACAGGGGCGGGATCTGGGGCCAATGTCCTGACTTTC; CDR3 protein: CASTLSTGAGSGANVLTF
clone size: few; J gene: TRBJ2-7; D gene: TRBD2; V gene: TRBV7-2; CDR3 DNA: TGTGCCAGCAGCCCTCGGCGGTCACTAGCGGGAAATTCCTACGAGCAGTACTTC; CDR3 protein: CASSPRRSLAGNSYEQYF
clone size: -; J gene: TRBJ1-3; D gene: -; V gene: TRBV1; CDR3 DNA: TGCACCAGCCCGGAGCAGGGGGCAAGGAACACCATATATTTT; CDR3 protein: CTSPEQGARNTIYF
clone size: -; J gene: TRBJ1-1; D gene: TRBD1; V gene: TRBV11-1; CDR3 DNA: TGTGCCAGCAGCACCAACAGGGGTCGAGTAGCTTTCTTT; CDR3 protein: CASSTNRGRVAFF
clone size: -; J gene: TRBJ2-5; D gene: TRBD1; V gene: TRBV5-1; CDR3 DNA: TGCGCCAGCAGCTTGGGGGACAGGGGGCTCGAAGAGACCCAGTACTTC; CDR3 protein: CASSLGDRGLEETQYF
clone size: -; J gene: TRBJ1-4; D gene: -; V gene: TRBV30; CDR3 DNA: TGTGCCTGGAGGGGCAGGCCGACAACTAATGAAAAACTGTTTTTT; CDR3 protein: CAWRGRPTTNEKLFF
clone size: -; J gene: TRBJ2-1; D gene: -; V gene: TRBV7-8; CDR3 DNA: TGTGCCAGCAGCTTAAAGAGGGGGAGGGATGAGCAGTTCTTC; CDR3 protein: CASSLKRGRDEQFF
clone size: -; J gene: TRBJ2-3; D gene: TRBD2; V gene: TRBV28; CDR3 DNA: TGTGCCAGCACCTTGGGGGTAGCGGGGAGCACAGATACGCAGTATTTT; CDR3 protein: CASTLGVAGSTDTQYF
clone size: -; J gene: TRBJ2-7; D gene: TRBD2; V gene: TRBV5-1; CDR3 DNA: TGCGCCAGCAGCTTTAGCGGGAGGGCGGACGAGCAGTACTTC; CDR3 protein: CASSFSGRADEQYF
clone size: -; J gene: TRBJ1-1; D gene: TRBD1; V gene: TRBV30; CDR3 DNA: TGTGCCTGGAGCCGGACAGGCTCTGAAGCTTTCTTT; CDR3 protein: CAWSRTGSEAFF
clone size: -; J gene: TRBJ2-7; D gene: -; V gene: TRBV19; CDR3 DNA: TGTGCCAGTAGTATCGGTGGGGAGGACTACGAGCAGTACTTC; CDR3 protein: CASSIGGEDYEQYF
clone size: -; J gene: TRBJ1-2; D gene: -; V gene: TRBV14; CDR3 DNA: TGTGCCAGCAGCCAAGTTAGTAACTATGGCTACACCTTC; CDR3 protein: CASSQVSNYGYTF
clone size: -; J gene: TRBJ1-2; D gene: -; V gene: TRBV2; CDR3 DNA: TGTGCCAGCAGTGGGGGGGAGTTCGACTATGGCTACACCTTC; CDR3 protein: CASSGGEFDYGYTF
clone size: -; J gene: TRBJ2-7; D gene: TRBD2; V gene: TRBV5-1; CDR3 DNA: TGCGCCAGCAGCTTTTCTAGCGGGAGCTACGAGCAGTACTTC; CDR3 protein: CASSFSSGSYEQYF
clone size: few; J gene: TRBJ2-7; D gene: -; V gene: TRBV2; CDR3 DNA: TGTGCCAGCAACGTACAGGGGGGGGAATACGAGCAGTACTTC; CDR3 protein: CASNVQGGEYEQYF
clone size: -; J gene: TRBJ1-4; D gene: TRBD1; V gene: TRBV28; CDR3 DNA: TGTGCCAGCAGACGTACAGGGGGCACTAATGAAAAACTGTTTTTT; CDR3 protein: CASRRTGGTNEKLFF
clone size: -; J gene: TRBJ1-3; D gene: -; V gene: TRBV5-1; CDR3 DNA: TGCGCCAGCAGCTTGGACGGCTCTGGAAACACCATATATTTT; CDR3 protein: CASSLDGSGNTIYF
clone size: -; J gene: TRBJ1-5; D gene: TRBD1; V gene: TRBV30; CDR3 DNA: TGTGCCTGGAGTGGGACAGGGGATCAGCCCCAGCATTTT; CDR3 protein: CAWSGTGDQPQHF
clone size: few; J gene: TRBJ2-3; D gene: TRBD1; V gene: TRBV28; CDR3 DNA: TGTGCCAGCAGAACAGGGGGCCGAGGCGCAGATACGCAGTATTTT; CDR3 protein: CASRTGGRGADTQYF
clone size: -; J gene: TRBJ2-3; D gene: -; V gene: TRBV7-9; CDR3 DNA: TGTGCCAGCAGCTTAGGTGACTGGGGGCGGACAGATACGCAGTATTTT; CDR3 protein: CASSLGDWGRTDTQYF
clone size: -; J gene: TRBJ1-4; D gene: -; V gene: TRBV6-6; CDR3 DNA: TGTGCCAGCAGTTCGGCAGGGTTTAACGGTGAAAAACTGTTTTTT; CDR3 protein: CASSSAGFNGEKLFF
clone size: once; J gene: TRBJ1-5; D gene: TRBD1; V gene: TRBV19; CDR3 DNA: TGTGCCACCAGACAACAGGGGCATCAGCCCCAGCATTTT; CDR3 protein: CATRQQGHQPQHF
clone size: -; J gene: TRBJ2-7; D gene: -; V gene: TRBV3-1/TRBV3-2; CDR3 DNA: TGTGCCAGCAGCGCGACGGGGTTCTACGAGCAGTACTTC; CDR3 protein: CASSATGFYEQYF
clone size: -; J gene: TRBJ1-2; D gene: -; V gene: TRBV19; CDR3 DNA: TGTGCCAGTGGGCTAAGCCGCCAGGCTCCTTCAAACTATGGCTACACCTTC; CDR3 protein: CASGLSRQAPSNYGYTF
clone size: -; J gene: TRBJ1-1; D gene: TRBD1; V gene: TRBV6-5; CDR3 DNA: TGTGCCAGCAGACTCGGGACAGGGTTTACTGAAGCTTTCTTT; CDR3 protein: CASRLGTGFTEAFF
clone size: few; J gene: TRBJ2-3; D gene: TRBD1; V gene: TRBV5-3; CDR3 DNA: TGTGCCAGAAGCTCTCTGACAGGGGTTGTAGATACGCAGTATTTT; CDR3 protein: CARSSLTGVVDTQYF
clone size: -; J gene: TRBJ2-3; D gene: -; V gene: TRBV3-1/TRBV3-2; CDR3 DNA: TGTGCCAGCAGCCCGGGACTCGTCACAGATACGCAGTATTTT; CDR3 protein: CASSPGLVTDTQYF
clone size: -; J gene: TRBJ2-2; D gene: TRBD2; V gene: TRBV2; CDR3 DNA: TGTGCCAGCACCCTACTCCTCACTAGCGGGCGGGCCGGGGAGCTGTTTTTT; CDR3 protein: CASTLLLTSGRAGELFF
clone size: -; J gene: TRBJ2-3; D gene: -; V gene: TRBV7-2; CDR3 DNA: TGTGCCAGCAGCCCGTTAGCGAACACAGATACGCAGTATTTT; CDR3 protein: CASSPLANTDTQYF
clone size: few; J gene: TRBJ2-7; D gene: TRBD2; V gene: TRBV5-4; CDR3 DNA: TGTGCCAGCAGCTTGTTGAGCGGGAGAGACCACGAGCAGTACTTC; CDR3 protein: CASSLLSGRDHEQYF
clone size: -; J gene: TRBJ2-1; D gene: TRBD1; V gene: TRBV27; CDR3 DNA: TGTGCCAGCAGAAGGACAGGTGGTAATGAGCAGTTCTTC; CDR3 protein: CASRRTGGNEQFF
clone size: few; J gene: TRBJ2-7; D gene: -; V gene: TRBV9; CDR3 DNA: TGTGCCAGCAGCCCCCAGCGGAGCTCTACTACGCAGCAGTACTTC; CDR3 protein: CASSPQRSSTTQQYF
clone size: -; J gene: TRBJ1-1; D gene: TRBD1; V gene: TRBV7-9; CDR3 DNA: TGTGCCAGCAGCCCCACAGGGGGAACTGAAGCTTTCTTT; CDR3 protein: CASSPTGGTEAFF
clone size: -; J gene: TRBJ1-4; D gene: -; V gene: TRBV6-5; CDR3 DNA: TGTGCCAGCATCGGTCAACGGTATGAAAAACTGTTTTTT; CDR3 protein: CASIGQRYEKLFF
clone size: once; J gene: TRBJ2-5; D gene: -; V gene: TRBV5-1; CDR3 DNA: TGCGCCAGCAGTGACGAACAGGTTCAAGAGACCCAGTACTTC; CDR3 protein: CASSDEQVQETQYF
clone size: -; J gene: TRBJ1-2; D gene: TRBD1; V gene: TRBV5-5; CDR3 DNA: TGTGCCAGCAGCCTAAGTGGACAGGGATATGGCTACACCTTC; CDR3 protein: CASSLSGQGYGYTF
clone size: -; J gene: TRBJ1-1; D gene: -; V gene: TRBV18; CDR3 DNA: TGTGCCAGCTCAATCGGGAAGTCCGCGAACACTGAAGCTTTCTTT; CDR3 protein: CASSIGKSANTEAFF
clone size: -; J gene: TRBJ2-7; D gene: TRBD1; V gene: TRBV27; CDR3 DNA: TGTGCCGTATACCCCGGGACAGGGGCTTACGAGCAGTACTTC; CDR3 protein: CAVYPGTGAYEQYF
clone size: -; J gene: TRBJ2-5; D gene: TRBD2; V gene: TRBV24-1; CDR3 DNA: TGTGCCACCAGTCTAGCGGGAGGTAAACAAGAGACCCAGTACTTC; CDR3 protein: CATSLAGGKQETQYF
clone size: -; J gene: TRBJ1-6; D gene: TRBD1; V gene: TRBV6-1; CDR3 DNA: TGTGCCAGCAGTGAGGACAGGGGGAATTCACCCCTCCACTTT; CDR3 protein: CASSEDRGNSPLHF